The 32 T cell receptor beta chains given below trace back to one sample, sequenced in a study of T cells in Graves' hyperthyroidism and ophthalmopathy. The source material, RNA transcripts, was used to amplify TCR beta CDR3 regions. First-round RT-PCR with HTBI primers amplified the TCR CDR3 region. Each CDR3 protein is one row after TCRdb ran MiXCR on the multiplex PCR reads. Among roughly 740,000 distinct CDR3 sequences listed, 16% were seen once. The material sequenced was blood. These receptors came from a man between 18 and 29 years old with Graves' hyperthyroidism.

This clonotype has only a few counts. V gene TRBV28 combines with J gene TRBJ2-5; the D is unclear. Trimming took off 5 bases at V and 1 base at J, with 11 bases between the two ends. The CDR3 spans 14 residues. Germline V gene data show CDR1 as MDHEN and CDR2 as SYDVKM. The CDR3 loop reads CASSGTVSQETQYF. DNA of the CDR3: TGTGCCAGCAGTGGAACAGTATCCCAAGAGACCCAGTACTTC.

In its sample, this clonotype was seen many times. The genes are TRBV28 and TRBJ2-3; D not certain. The CDR3 contains 16 residues. Trimming cost V 4 bases and J 3 bases, with 17 bases left between them. Germline values: CDR1 MDHEN, CDR2 SYDVKM. Here the CDR3 reads CASSSIAKLTTDTQYF. The CDR3 DNA reads TGTGCCAGCAGTTCTATCGCGAAGCTGACGACAGATACGCAGTATTTT.

CDR3 nucleotide sequence: TGTGCCAGCAGCGTAGGGGACAGGGGGAATTCACCCCTCCACTTT. Translated: CASSVGDRGNSPLHF. This chain joins TRBV9 and TRBJ1-6; 11 positions agree with TRBD1. CDR1 and CDR2 (germline): SGDLS, YYNGEE. Unmatched junction bases numbered 0, after V lost 0 bases and J lost 7 bases. The CDR3 loop spans 15 amino acids.

This clonotype was found many times. This rearrangement joins TRBV20-1 to TRBJ2-7, with 8 positions matching TRBD2. Germline V CDR1 and CDR2: DFQATT, SNEGSKA (reference sequence). The CDR3 is 14 residues long. After removal of 5 bases from V and 0 bases from J, the junction contained 6 bases not matched to a gene. Here the CDR3 reads CSARGGRSSYEQYF. CDR3 sequence (DNA): TGCAGTGCTCGGGGGGGCCGGAGCTCCTACGAGCAGTACTTC.

In its sample, this clonotype was seen a few times. The V call is TRBV7-2, the J call TRBJ2-3; 8 positions match TRBD1. There are 15 residues in the CDR3. The V and J ends lost 6 bases and 5 bases, in that order; junction bases with no gene match: 10. From germline, CDR1 is SGHTA and CDR2 FQGNSA. CDR3 nucleotides: TGTGCCAGCAGTCTCAGGGGGCGTTTTGGAGATACGCAGTATTTT. Its protein product is CASSLRGRFGDTQYF.

This clonotype was seen repeatedly, ten times or more. The chain combines TRBV11-2 with TRBJ2-1, with D perhaps assigned TRBD1 or TRBD2 (5 bases each). The CDR3 loop spans 16 amino acids. V dropped 1 base and J dropped 3 bases, with 13 bases sitting between them. Germline V CDR1 and CDR2: SGHAT, FQNNGV. DNA of the CDR3: TGTGCCAGCAGCTTAGTTTGGGACCGTTACTACAATGAGCAGTTCTTC. Protein product: CASSLVWDRYYNEQFF.

This clonotype was counted a few times. The chain is built from TRBV20-1 and TRBJ2-5; 10 bases are shared with TRBD2. The J segment lost 5 bases and the V segment lost 2 bases, leaving 5 bases of the junction unmatched. The CDR3 contains 14 residues. CDR1 DFQATT and CDR2 SNEGSKA come from the germline V gene (reference sequence). The CDR3 DNA reads TGCAGTGCTAGACTAGCGGGAGTGCGGGAGACCCAGTACTTC. Protein product: CSARLAGVRETQYF.

This clonotype has at least ten counts. The rearrangement links TRBV7-8 to TRBJ2-3, with 10 bases aligning to TRBD2. V lost 4 bases, J lost 5 bases, and 3 bases stayed unmatched. The germline CDR1 and CDR2 sequences are SGHVS and FQNEAQ. The CDR3 is 14 amino acids. The CDR3 region is CASSSLAGEDTQYF. In nucleotides, the CDR3 is TGTGCCAGCAGCTCCCTAGCGGGAGAAGATACGCAGTATTTT.

At least ten counts were recorded for this clonotype. V is TRBV10-3 and J is TRBJ2-3; D not certain. The CDR3 sequence is 16 residues long. Germline CDR1 ENHRY, CDR2 SYGVKD. Trimming took 3 bases from V and 7 from J, leaving 20 bases between them. The CDR3 loop reads CAISEEITGSPHTQYF. CDR3 nucleotides: TGTGCCATCAGTGAAGAAATCACCGGATCCCCCCATACGCAGTATTTT.

The gene calls are TRBV20-1 and TRBJ2-3; TRBD1 agrees at 7 bases. The germline gives CDR1 DFQATT, CDR2 SNEGSKA (reference sequence). The J segment lost 0 bases and the V segment lost 5 bases, leaving 8 bases of the junction unmatched. This CDR3 region has 15 residues. DNA of the CDR3: TGCAGTGCTTACTCGACAGGGCGTAGCACAGATACGCAGTATTTT. It translates to CSAYSTGRSTDTQYF.

The genes are TRBV20-1 and TRBJ2-7, with D perhaps matching TRBD2 (6 bases). The V end lost 2 bases, the J end lost 3 bases, and 11 bases lay between the germline ends. Germline lookup yields CDR1 DFQATT and CDR2 SNEGSKA (reference sequence). The CDR3 loop spans 13 amino acids. The CDR3 region has the DNA TGCAGTGCTAGACCCCGGGACTTCTACGAGCAGTACTTC. Its protein product is CSARPRDFYEQYF.

This clonotype was found a few times. V gene TRBV25-1 combines with J gene TRBJ2-1, with 8 bases matching TRBD2. The V gene end was trimmed by 10 bases and the J gene end by 8 bases; junction bases not matched to a gene: 4. The length of the CDR3 is 11 residues. The germline V gene has CDR1 MGHDK and CDR2 SYGVNS. Here the CDR3 DNA reads TGTGCCACCCTCGGGGGGGATGAGCAGTTCTTC. The encoded protein is CATLGGDEQFF.

This chain links TRBV20-1 with TRBJ1-6, with TRBD1 as a possible D gene (5 bases). This CDR3 is 15 amino acids long. CDR1 is DFQATT, CDR2 SNEGSKA, per germline (reference sequence). V lost 5 bases, J lost 7 bases, and 18 bases lay in between. The CDR3 DNA reads TGCAGTGCTCCAGCATTAGGGGTTTCCAATTCACCCCTCCACTTT. This translates into CSAPALGVSNSPLHF.

The rearrangement joins TRBV5-6 to TRBJ2-2; D might be TRBD2 (6 bases). V gave up 1 base and J gave up 3 bases, with 13 bases separating them. Germline-derived CDR1 and CDR2 are SGHDT and YYEEEE. The length of the CDR3 is 16 residues. CDR3 sequence: CASSLIAEEYTGELFF. The DNA of the CDR3 is TGTGCCAGCAGCTTGATAGCGGAAGAGTACACCGGGGAGCTGTTTTTT. Combining the CDR3 with reference TRBV5-6 and TRBJ2-2 gives the whole variable domain DAGVTQSPTHLIKTRGQQVTLRCSPKSGHDTVSWYQQALGQGPQFIFQYYEEEERQRGNFPDRFSGHQFPNYSSELNVNALLLGDSALYLCASSLIAEEYTGELFFGEGSRLTVL.

The rearrangement links TRBV29-1 to TRBJ2-6; TRBD1 aligns across 8 bases. The CDR3 is 16 amino acids. With 4 bases clipped from V and 0 bases from J, the junction kept 5 bases outside the gene matches. The germline V gene encodes CDR1 SQVTM and CDR2 ANQGSEA. DNA of the CDR3: TGCAGCGTTGGTGGGACAGGACACTCTGGGGCCAACGTCCTGACTTTC. Amino acid sequence: CSVGGTGHSGANVLTF.

This clonotype was detected ten times or more. This chain joins TRBV5-1 and TRBJ2-7; TRBD2 matches 8 bases. CDR3 size: 14 residues. J gave up 5 bases and V 0 bases, and 4 bases lay outside the gene matches. In germline, CDR1 is SGHRS, CDR2 YFSETQ. CDR3 nucleotides: TGCGCCAGCAGCTTGGAGCGGGAGAGGGACGAGCAGTACTTC. This gives the protein CASSLERERDEQYF.

This clonotype was detected only a few times. V is TRBV5-5 and J is TRBJ2-7; D uncertain. V lost 6 bases and J 2 bases, leaving 15 bases between the germline ends. Germline V gene data show CDR1 as SGHKS and CDR2 as YYEKEE (reference sequence). The CDR3 consists of 14 residues. CDR3 loop: CASTQAPGAYEQYF. The CDR3 DNA is TGTGCCAGCACCCAGGCTCCCGGCGCCTACGAGCAGTACTTC.

This sequence joins TRBV30 and TRBJ1-4; 8 bases match TRBD1. Germline V lookup: CDR1 GTSNPN, CDR2 SVGIG (reference sequence). V gave up 3 bases and J gave up 4 bases; unmatched junction bases: 10. The CDR3 contains 16 residues. CDR3 residues: CAWSPGQGGFNEKLFF. The CDR3 DNA is TGTGCCTGGAGCCCCGGACAGGGCGGATTTAATGAAAAACTGTTTTTT.

This clonotype was picked up many times. The V call is TRBV20-1, the J call TRBJ2-4, with D maybe TRBD1 (6 bases). The CDR3 is 16 residues long. CDR1 DFQATT and CDR2 SNEGSKA come from the germline V gene (reference sequence). V was clipped by 6 bases and J by 0 bases, with 18 bases between them. CDR3 region: CSALALDSLAKNIQYF. CDR3 sequence (DNA): TGCAGTGCCCTCGCCTTGGACAGCCTAGCCAAAAACATTCAGTACTTC.

The chain employs TRBV15 and TRBJ1-3; D remains ambiguous. Germline V gene sequence: CDR1 LNHNV, CDR2 YYDKDF (reference sequence). V was clipped by 7 bases and J by 0 bases, with 7 bases between them. The CDR3 consists of 13 residues. The CDR3 nucleotides read TGTGCCACCACACGGGGCTCTGGAAACACCATATATTTT. Translated: CATTRGSGNTIYF.

The sample holds a few counts of this clonotype. The chain recombines TRBV24-1 with TRBJ2-1, with 8 positions matching TRBD2. The CDR3 length is 16 residues. Germline CDR1 KGHDR, CDR2 SFDVKD. Trimming removed 0 bases from V and 3 bases from J; junction bases left unmatched: 3. The CDR3 reads CATSDLTAGDYNEQFF. Written as DNA, the CDR3 is TGTGCCACCAGTGATTTGACAGCGGGAGACTACAATGAGCAGTTCTTC.

V is TRBV4-2 and J is TRBJ2-1; no definite D call. The V and J ends lost 5 bases and 3 bases respectively, with 20 bases between them. Per the germline V gene, CDR1 is LGHNA and CDR2 is YNFKEQ. The CDR3 is 17 residues long. The CDR3 DNA follows: TGTGCCAGCAGCAACCGACCCAGAACTAAAGACTACAATGAGCAGTTCTTC. The encoded protein is CASSNRPRTKDYNEQFF.

The chain couples TRBV5-1 to TRBJ1-2, with D perhaps matching TRBD1 (6 bases). The CDR3 loop spans 13 amino acids. The germline V and J ends were trimmed by 4 bases and 3 bases, with 10 bases remaining between them. Germline V gene data show CDR1 as SGHRS and CDR2 as YFSETQ. Here the CDR3 DNA reads TGCGCCAGCAGCGCAGGGGCCTACTATGGCTACACCTTC. Translated: CASSAGAYYGYTF.

The chain joins TRBV5-5 to TRBJ2-1, with 7 bases fitting TRBD2. The length of the CDR3 is 15 residues. In germline, CDR1 is SGHKS, CDR2 YYEKEE (reference sequence). The junction had 6 bases not matched to a gene; V was cut back by 6 bases and J by 0 bases. The CDR3 reads CASTPSGGSYNEQFF. CDR3 in DNA: TGTGCCAGCACCCCGTCGGGGGGCTCCTACAATGAGCAGTTCTTC.

In this sample, this clonotype turned up a few times. The gene calls are TRBV3-1 and TRBJ2-3; TRBD2 is a possible D gene (5 bases). Germline V lookup: CDR1 LGHDT, CDR2 YNNKEL (reference sequence). V lost 4 bases to trimming and J lost 2 bases, with 13 bases between them. The CDR3 is made up of 15 amino acids. This CDR3 reads CASSPSGILTDTQYF. The CDR3 region has the DNA TGTGCCAGCAGCCCTTCGGGGATCCTCACAGATACGCAGTATTTT.

This clonotype occurred many times. The CDR3 region has the DNA TGCAGTGCTAGTCCGGGACTAGCGAACCTCGCGAACACCGGGGAGCTGTTTTTT. Translated: CSASPGLANLANTGELFF. The V and J genes are TRBV20-1 and TRBJ2-2, with TRBD2 matching 10 bases. The germline V gene encodes CDR1 DFQATT and CDR2 SNEGSKA (reference sequence). The CDR3 runs 18 residues. Trimming cost V 3 bases and J 0 bases; bases outside gene matches: 10.

At least ten counts were recorded for this clonotype. V usage is TRBV27 and J usage is TRBJ2-7; D not resolved. Germline V gives CDR1 MNHEY, CDR2 SMNVEV (reference sequence). Trimming cost V 3 bases and J 4 bases, with 13 bases left between them. This CDR3 spans 14 amino acids. This CDR3 reads CASSFSAGVYEQYF. The CDR3 nucleotides read TGTGCCAGCAGTTTTTCGGCAGGCGTGTACGAGCAGTACTTC.

This clonotype was recorded many times. The chain has TRBV6-2 or TRBV6-3 and TRBJ2-7; D unclear. The CDR3 spans 11 residues. Looked up from germline, CDR1 is MNHEY and CDR2 is SVGEGT. The V gene lost 6 bases and the J gene lost 9 bases, with 12 bases spanning the gap. CDR3 bases: TGTGCCAGCAGCTCCCCGTCCGTGCAGTACTTC. Translation: CASSSPSVQYF.

A remark on this clonotype: Given a much more abundant clone one base away, this may be a read error. The CDR3 end shows no conserved phenylalanine or tryptophan, and so a read error is likely. The V and J genes are TRBV5-1 and TRBJ1-2; maybe TRBD1 (6 bases). The CDR3 spans 17 residues. The germline V and J ends were trimmed by 4 bases and 0 bases, with 19 bases remaining between them. CDR1 SGHRS and CDR2 YFSETQ come from the germline V gene. CDR3 coding DNA: TGCGCCAGCAGCCCTACGAAGGGACAATTAGCTAACTATGGCTACACCTCC. It translates to CASSPTKGQLANYGYTS.

This clonotype came up many times. The chain has TRBV19 and TRBJ1-1; D is perhaps TRBD1 (5 bases). CDR3 length: 13 residues. Trimming took 6 bases from V and 5 from J, leaving 13 bases between them. Germline V gives CDR1 LNHDA, CDR2 SQIVND (reference sequence). In nucleotides, the CDR3 is TGTGCCAGTAGCCAACGGGGGGTAACTGAAGCTTTCTTT. Its translation: CASSQRGVTEAFF.

There are a few counts of this clonotype. The gene calls are TRBV11-1 and TRBJ2-4; TRBD1 or TRBD2 may be the D gene (6 bases each). In germline, CDR1 is SGHAT, CDR2 FQDESV (reference sequence). The CDR3 has 17 residues. V dropped 2 bases and J dropped 6 bases, with 20 bases sitting between them. The CDR3 here is CASSLPRGGGSGNIQYF. CDR3 DNA sequence: TGTGCCAGCAGCTTACCTCGAGGGGGAGGCTCCGGAAACATTCAGTACTTC.

This chain joins TRBV5-1 and TRBJ1-4; the D gene is possibly TRBD1 (5 bases). CDR1 SGHRS and CDR2 YFSETQ come from the germline V gene. The CDR3 runs 13 residues. Deletions cut 5 bases from V and 4 bases from J, with 9 bases between. CDR3 sequence: CASRRQNNEKLFF. For the CDR3, the DNA is TGCGCCAGCAGACGACAGAATAATGAAAAACTGTTTTTT.